This TCR beta chain was sequenced in a study of shared clonotypes between healthy human individuals. In the case of this clone: Its target is not known.

Points from the study as a whole: Clonotype sharing among donors was thought likely to change with sequencing depth. Estimated clonotype richness was generally higher in naive than memory subsets.

Genomic DNA of every subset was divided equally among multiple immunoSEQ plates. Profiling relied on immunoSEQ multiplex PCR, and the TCRdb table lists in-frame clones only, not all of them. The sample holds around 700,000 clones, 92% seen once. The V gene's germline CDR1 is SEHNR and CDR2 FQNEAQ (reference sequence). The CDR3 length is 13 residues. V was pared by 5 bases and J by 6 bases, with 5 bases of the junction left unmatched. CD45RO-negative, CCR7-positively selected cells formed the naive CD8 fraction, excluding terminally differentiated effector memory CD45RA+ cells. Adult Caucasians living in Nashville, Tennessee made up all of the donors.

This TCR derives from a man between 25 and 39 years old in good health. This rearrangement joins TRBV7-9 to TRBJ1-1; 8 positions agree with TRBD1. Sequencing input: naive CD8+ T cells sorted from blood. CDR3 sequence: CASSPQGAPEAFF. The CDR3 DNA reads as TGTGCCAGCAGCCCGCAGGGGGCCCCTGAAGCTTTCTTT.